These T cell receptor beta chains were read from a single sample in a study of OX40 agonist ivuxolimab in advanced cancers. Profiling relied on immunoSEQ multiplex PCR, and the TCRdb table lists in-frame clones only, not all of them. The sample includes 65,000 to 85,000 clones, 89% of them seen just once. Source: CD4+ or CD8+ T cells sorted from blood, taken in a trial of the OX40 agonist ivuxolimab. These receptors all come from an adult with an advanced solid tumor such as melanoma, head and neck, liver or kidney cancer. The CDR3 runs from the conserved cysteine through the conserved F or W. D genes are given only for firm matches. Expanded clones are given a class, and other clones once, few, many or no size at all.

J gene | V gene | clone size | D gene | CDR3 DNA | CDR3 protein
TRBJ2-2 | TRBV14 | - | TRBD1 | TGTGCCAGCAGCCGTACTAGGGGGCTCGACACCGGGGAGCTGTTTTTT | CASSRTRGLDTGELFF
TRBJ1-2 | TRBV6-1 | - | - | TGTGCCAGCAGAAGACCAGGGTGGGGCTACACCTTC | CASRRPGWGYTF
TRBJ1-1 | TRBV6-1 | - | - | TGTGCCAGCACCCCCTCGGGGAACACTGAAGCTTTCTTT | CASTPSGNTEAFF
TRBJ2-7 | TRBV18 | few | TRBD1 | TGTGCCAGCTCCCAGGCGACAGGGTCCTACGAGCAGTACTTC | CASSQATGSYEQYF
TRBJ1-4 | TRBV7-2 | - | - | TGTGCCAGCAGCTTGAAAGGGGCAAAGGAACTGTTTTTT | CASSLKGAKELFF
TRBJ2-7 | TRBV27 | - | TRBD2 | TGTGCCAGCAGTAAGGCGGGAGCGGTTAGCTCCTACGAGCAGTACTTC | CASSKAGAVSSYEQYF
TRBJ2-3 | TRBV30 | once | TRBD2 | TGTGCCTGGAGTCCGGGACTAAGCACAGATACGCAGTATTTT | CAWSPGLSTDTQYF
TRBJ2-2 | TRBV28 | - | - | TGTGCCAGCAAGGGGGGTGCCGGGGAGCTGTTTTTT | CASKGGAGELFF
TRBJ2-7 | TRBV10-3 | - | - | TGTGCCATCAGTCCGGGACAAGACTACGAGCAGTACTTC | CAISPGQDYEQYF
TRBJ2-5 | TRBV28 | - | TRBD1 | TGTGCCAGCAGTTCATCTCCGGGACAGGGGGACCAAGAGACCCAGTACTTC | CASSSSPGQGDQETQYF
TRBJ2-5 | TRBV2 | - | TRBD1 | TGTGCCAGCAGTTCTGACAGGGGCGTAGAGACCCAGTACTTC | CASSSDRGVETQYF
TRBJ2-1 | TRBV29-1 | - | - | TGCAGCGTTGGGTCACGAGCCGAGTACAATGAGCAGTTCTTC | CSVGSRAEYNEQFF
TRBJ2-1 | TRBV19 | - | - | TGTGCCAGTAATGTCGGGACGGTATACAATGAGCAGTTCTTC | CASNVGTVYNEQFF
TRBJ2-7 | TRBV6-1 | - | TRBD1 | TGTGCCAGCAGGCCGGACAGGTTTTTGACCTACGAGCAGTACTTC | CASRPDRFLTYEQYF
TRBJ1-5 | TRBV6-1 | - | TRBD1 | TGTGCCAGCAGTGCGACAGGGGGTGGCAATCAGCCCCAGCATTTT | CASSATGGGNQPQHF
TRBJ2-5 | TRBV7-2 | - | - | TGTGCCAGCAGCTCCCCTCGGGGCCTGGAGACCCAGTACTTC | CASSSPRGLETQYF
TRBJ2-4 | TRBV19 | - | - | TGTGCCAGTAGTAACAGGGTAGCCAAAAACATTCAGTACTTC | CASSNRVAKNIQYF
TRBJ1-2 | TRBV5-1 | - | TRBD1 | TGCGCCAGCAGCCACGCATCCCACAGCGGACAGGGGGGGAGATACAGGGGCTACACCTTC | CASSHASHSGQGGRYRGYTF
TRBJ1-6 | TRBV27 | - | - | TGTGCCAGCAGTTTTAACCTGGGGATTAATTCACCCCTCCACTTT | CASSFNLGINSPLHF
TRBJ1-1 | TRBV30 | - | - | TGTGCCTGGAGTATGAGGGTCGGCCTCTACACTGAAGCTTTCTTT | CAWSMRVGLYTEAFF
TRBJ2-1 | TRBV30 | - | TRBD2 | TGTGCCTGGAGGACTAGCGGCTCCTACAATGAGCAGTTCTTC | CAWRTSGSYNEQFF
TRBJ2-5 | TRBV27 | - | TRBD1 | TGTGCCAGCTCGACGTGGCAGGGGGCAGGGGGAGCTGGTGAGACCCAGTACTTC | CASSTWQGAGGAGETQYF
TRBJ2-1 | TRBV6-5 | - | TRBD2 | TGTGCCAGCAGTTACCGGGCTAGCGGGAGCTACAATGAGCAGTTCTTC | CASSYRASGSYNEQFF